The text below deals with one TCR beta chain. The data derive from a study of T-cell reconstitution after alpha-beta-depleted transplantation in children. Unique molecular identifiers were used in preparing the TCRbeta library. Each CDR3 protein is one row after TCRdb ran MiXCR on the PCR reads. In the table there are about 980,000 distinct CDR3 sequences, about 30% of which are singletons. Germline V gene data show CDR1 as DFQATT and CDR2 as SNEGSKA (reference sequence). Deletions cut 6 bases from V and 1 base from J, with 12 bases between. The CDR3 loop spans 13 amino acids. The rearrangement links TRBV20-1 to TRBJ2-5, with no clear D. The source material was PBMCs, mostly from graft donor cells, sampled 360 days after TCRalphabeta/CD19-depleted stem cell transplant. This receptor was identified in a boy less than two years old who had a stem cell transplant for SCID, so the T cells may come from the graft donor. CDR3 protein: CSARRPIQETQYF. DNA for the CDR3: TGCAGTGCGAGGCGACCCATCCAAGAGACCCAGTACTTC.